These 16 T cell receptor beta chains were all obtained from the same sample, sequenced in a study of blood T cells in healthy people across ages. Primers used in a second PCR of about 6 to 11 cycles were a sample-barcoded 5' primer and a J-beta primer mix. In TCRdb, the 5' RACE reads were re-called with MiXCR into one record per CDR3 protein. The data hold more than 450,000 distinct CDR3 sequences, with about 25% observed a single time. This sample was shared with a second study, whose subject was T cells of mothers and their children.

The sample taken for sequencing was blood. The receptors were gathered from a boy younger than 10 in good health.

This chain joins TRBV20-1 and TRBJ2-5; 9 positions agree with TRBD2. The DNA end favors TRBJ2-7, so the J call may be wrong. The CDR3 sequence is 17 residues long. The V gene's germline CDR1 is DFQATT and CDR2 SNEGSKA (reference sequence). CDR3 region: CSARDWASGTGGDEQYF. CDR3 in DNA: TGCAGTGCTAGAGATTGGGCTAGCGGGACTGGGGGCGACGAGCAGTACTTC.

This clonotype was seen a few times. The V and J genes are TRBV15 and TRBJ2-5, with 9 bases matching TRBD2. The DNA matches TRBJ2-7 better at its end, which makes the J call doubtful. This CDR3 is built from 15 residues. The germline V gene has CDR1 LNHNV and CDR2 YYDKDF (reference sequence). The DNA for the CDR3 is TGTGCCACCAGCAGGCTAGCGGGACCATCCTACGAGCAGTACTTC. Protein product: CATSRLAGPSYEQYF.

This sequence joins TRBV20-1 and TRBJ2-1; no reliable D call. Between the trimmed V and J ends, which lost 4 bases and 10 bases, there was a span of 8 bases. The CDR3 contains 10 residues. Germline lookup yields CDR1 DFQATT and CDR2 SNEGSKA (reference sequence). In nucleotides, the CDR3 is TGCAGTGCTACATCTAGGGAGCAGTTCTTC. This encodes CSATSREQFF.

DNA of the CDR3: TGTGCCAGCAGTTTAGCGAGGGGCCAGGGGAGCTATCAGCCCCAGCATTTT. It encodes CASSLARGQGSYQPQHF. The chain has TRBV12-3 or TRBV12-4 and TRBJ1-5; maybe TRBD1 (6 bases). Trimming left V 0 bases short and J 5 bases short, with 17 bases between. The CDR3 length is 17 residues.

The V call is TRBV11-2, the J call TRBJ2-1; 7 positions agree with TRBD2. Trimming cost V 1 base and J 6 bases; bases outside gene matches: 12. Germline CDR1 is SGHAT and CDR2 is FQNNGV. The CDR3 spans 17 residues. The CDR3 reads CASSLAGSNPGGNEQFF. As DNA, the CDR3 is TGTGCCAGCAGCTTAGCCGGGAGTAATCCGGGGGGCAATGAGCAGTTCTTC. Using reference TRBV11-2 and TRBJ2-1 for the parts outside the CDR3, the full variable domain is EAGVAQSPRYKIIEKRQSVAFWCNPISGHATLYWYQQILGQGPKLLIQFQNNGVVDDSQLPKDRFSAERLKGVDSTLKIQPAKLEDSAVYLCASSLAGSNPGGNEQFFGPGTRLTVL.

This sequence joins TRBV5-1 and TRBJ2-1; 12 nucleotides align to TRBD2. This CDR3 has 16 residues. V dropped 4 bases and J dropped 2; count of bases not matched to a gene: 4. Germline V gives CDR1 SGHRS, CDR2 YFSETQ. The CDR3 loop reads CASSGGLAGPYNEQFF. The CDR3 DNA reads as TGCGCCAGCAGCGGTGGACTAGCGGGACCCTACAATGAGCAGTTCTTC.

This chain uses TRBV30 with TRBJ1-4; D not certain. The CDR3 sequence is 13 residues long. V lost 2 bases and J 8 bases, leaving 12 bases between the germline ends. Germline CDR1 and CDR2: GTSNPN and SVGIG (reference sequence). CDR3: CAWSRRIEEKLFF. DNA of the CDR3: TGTGCCTGGAGTAGACGGATTGAAGAAAAACTGTTTTTT.

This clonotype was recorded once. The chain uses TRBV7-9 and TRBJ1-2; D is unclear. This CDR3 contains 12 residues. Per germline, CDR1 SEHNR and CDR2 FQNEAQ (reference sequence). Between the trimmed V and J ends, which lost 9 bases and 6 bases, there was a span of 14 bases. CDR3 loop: CASRPPEDGYTF. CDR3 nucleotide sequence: TGTGCCAGTCGGCCCCCAGAAGATGGCTACACCTTC. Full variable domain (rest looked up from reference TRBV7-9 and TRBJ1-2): DTGVSQNPRHKITKRGQNVTFRCDPISEHNRLYWYRQTLGQGPEFLTYFQNEAQLEKSRLLSDRFSAERPKGSFSTLEIQRTEQGDSAMYLCASRPPEDGYTFGSGTRLTVV.

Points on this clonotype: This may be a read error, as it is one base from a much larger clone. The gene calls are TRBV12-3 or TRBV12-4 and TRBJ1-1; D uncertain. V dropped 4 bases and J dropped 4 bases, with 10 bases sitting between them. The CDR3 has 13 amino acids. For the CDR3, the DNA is TGTGCCAGCAGTTATAGCGTAACCACTGAAGCTTTCTTT. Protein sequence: CASSYSVTTEAFF.

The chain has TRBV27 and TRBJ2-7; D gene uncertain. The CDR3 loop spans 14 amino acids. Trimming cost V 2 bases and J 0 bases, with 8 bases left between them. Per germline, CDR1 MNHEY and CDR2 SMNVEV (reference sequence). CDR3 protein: CASSLTPGSYEQYF. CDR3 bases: TGTGCCAGCAGTTTAACCCCGGGCTCCTACGAGCAGTACTTC.

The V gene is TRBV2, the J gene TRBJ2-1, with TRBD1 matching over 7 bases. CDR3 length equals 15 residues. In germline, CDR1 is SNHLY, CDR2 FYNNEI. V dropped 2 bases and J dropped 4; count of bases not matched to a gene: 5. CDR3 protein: CASSEWTGLYNEQFF. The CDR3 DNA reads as TGTGCCAGCAGTGAATGGACAGGTTTATACAATGAGCAGTTCTTC. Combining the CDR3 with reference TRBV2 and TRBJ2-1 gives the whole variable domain EPEVTQTPSHQVTQMGQEVILRCVPISNHLYFYWYRQILGQKVEFLVSFYNNEISEKSEIFDDQFSVERPDGSNFTLKIRSTKLEDSAMYFCASSEWTGLYNEQFFGPGTRLTVL.

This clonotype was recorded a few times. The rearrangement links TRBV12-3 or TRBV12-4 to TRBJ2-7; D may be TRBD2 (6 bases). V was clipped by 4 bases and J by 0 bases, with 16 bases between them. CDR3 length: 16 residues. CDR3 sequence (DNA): TGTGCCAGCAGTTCGGGGGAGGAACCGTACTCCTACGAGCAGTACTTC. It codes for CASSSGEEPYSYEQYF.

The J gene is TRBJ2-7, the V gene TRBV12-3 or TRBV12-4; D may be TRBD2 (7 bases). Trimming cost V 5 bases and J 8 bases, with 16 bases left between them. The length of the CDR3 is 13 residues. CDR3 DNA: TGTGCCAGCAGTCCGGGGGGCCCGCTCAAGCAGTACTTC. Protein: CASSPGGPLKQYF.

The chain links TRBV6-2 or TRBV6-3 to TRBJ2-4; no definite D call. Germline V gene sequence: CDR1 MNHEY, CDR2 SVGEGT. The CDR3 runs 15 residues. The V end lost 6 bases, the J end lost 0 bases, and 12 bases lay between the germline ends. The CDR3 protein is CASRGPILAKNIQYF. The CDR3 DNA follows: TGTGCCAGCAGAGGACCCATCTTAGCCAAAAACATTCAGTACTTC.

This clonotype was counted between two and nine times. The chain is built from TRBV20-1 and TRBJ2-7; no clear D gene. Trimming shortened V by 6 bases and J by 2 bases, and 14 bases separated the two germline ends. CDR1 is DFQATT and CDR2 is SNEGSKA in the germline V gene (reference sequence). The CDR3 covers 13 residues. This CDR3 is CSANVLRAYEQYF. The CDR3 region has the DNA TGCAGTGCGAACGTTCTAAGGGCCTACGAGCAGTACTTC.

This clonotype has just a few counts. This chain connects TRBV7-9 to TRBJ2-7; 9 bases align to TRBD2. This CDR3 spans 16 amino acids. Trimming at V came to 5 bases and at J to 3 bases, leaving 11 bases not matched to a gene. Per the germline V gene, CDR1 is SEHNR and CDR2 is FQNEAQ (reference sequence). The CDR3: CASSLGPSGISYEQYF. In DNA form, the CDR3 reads TGTGCCAGCAGCCTCGGGCCTAGCGGGATAAGCTACGAGCAGTACTTC.